These T cell receptor beta chains were read from a single sample in a study of CD8 T cells in Susac syndrome. TCRdb independently ran MiXCR on the immunoSEQ multiplex PCR reads; one entry per CDR3 protein. The sample has about 150,000 distinct CDR3 sequences; around 95% are singletons. Sequenced: CD8+ T cells from PBMCs. The receptors here all came from a human donor with multiple sclerosis. Each CDR3 is given without its conserved first and last residue. The D gene is left open where the match is weak. Clone size, where shown, is once, few, many, or a class for clones that have expanded.

D	V	size	J	CDR3
TRBD1	TRBV13	.	TRBJ2-1	ASSFGQGREQF
.	TRBV20-1	.	TRBJ2-3	SASEARADTQY
TRBD1	TRBV30	.	TRBJ1-2	ASTGGLGGYT
.	TRBV30	.	TRBJ1-1	AWSAWSGTEAF
TRBD1	TRBV29-1	.	TRBJ1-2	SAVTGIGYT
TRBD2	TRBV13	once	TRBJ2-1	ASSLGTSGGLSNEQF
.	TRBV19	.	TRBJ1-5	ATSSRTEYSNQPQH
.	TRBV9	.	TRBJ1-5	ASSQTEENQPQH
.	TRBV4-1	.	TRBJ1-1	ASSQDRERNTEAF
.	TRBV5-5	.	TRBJ2-1	ASSFRRTYDEQF
TRBD1	TRBV12-3/TRBV12-4	.	TRBJ2-5	ASTLGQGYQETQY
TRBD2	TRBV7-9	once	TRBJ2-5	ASSSTSGSRETQY
.	TRBV15	.	TRBJ1-5	ATSTNLLSVQPQH
TRBD1	TRBV11-2	.	TRBJ1-1	ASTPRQGMNTEAF
.	TRBV29-1	.	TRBJ2-5	SVWVGETQY
.	TRBV28	.	TRBJ1-5	ASRLDRDWGNQPQH
TRBD2	TRBV15	.	TRBJ2-3	ATSRASGGVDTQY
TRBD1	TRBV30	.	TRBJ2-5	ALTGGAGLY
.	TRBV27	.	TRBJ1-4	ASSSPALGGTNEKLF
.	TRBV13	.	TRBJ1-2	ASSPFGGSPSYGYT
TRBD1	TRBV7-9	.	TRBJ2-5	ASSGQGEETQY
.	TRBV20-1	.	TRBJ1-2	SARIGYGYT
.	TRBV29-1	once	TRBJ1-1	SVPNPIEAF
TRBD1	TRBV29-1	.	TRBJ1-1	SVDRASAF
TRBD2	TRBV20-1	.	TRBJ2-3	SARKGLAGGLTSTDTQY
TRBD1	TRBV20-1	.	TRBJ2-3	SARGDSSLVADTQY
.	TRBV5-1	.	TRBJ2-7	ASSLAGIHEQY